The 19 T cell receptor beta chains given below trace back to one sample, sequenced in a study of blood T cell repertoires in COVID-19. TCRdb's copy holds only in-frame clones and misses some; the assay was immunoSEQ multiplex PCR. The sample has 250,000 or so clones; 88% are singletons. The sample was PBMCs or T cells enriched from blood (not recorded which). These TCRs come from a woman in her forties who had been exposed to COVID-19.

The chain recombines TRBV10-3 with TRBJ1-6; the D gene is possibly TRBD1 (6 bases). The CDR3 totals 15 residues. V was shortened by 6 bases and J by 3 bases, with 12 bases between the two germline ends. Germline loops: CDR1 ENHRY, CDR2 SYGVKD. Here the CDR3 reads CAIRADSNYNSPLHF. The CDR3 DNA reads TGTGCCATCAGGGCGGACAGTAACTATAATTCACCCCTCCACTTT.

The DNA for the CDR3 is TGTGCCAGCAGTCATAGACAGATCTCTGGAAACACCATATATTTT. This translates into CASSHRQISGNTIYF. The V gene is TRBV28, the J gene TRBJ1-3; the D gene is possibly TRBD1 (5 bases). Trimming cost V 5 bases and J 0 bases, with 11 bases left between them. CDR1 is MDHEN, CDR2 SYDVKM, per germline. This CDR3 has 15 amino acids.

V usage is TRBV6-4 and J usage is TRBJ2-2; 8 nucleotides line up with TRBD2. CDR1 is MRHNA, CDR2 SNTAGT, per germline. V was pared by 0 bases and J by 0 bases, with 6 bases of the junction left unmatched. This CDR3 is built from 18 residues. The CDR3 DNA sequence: TGTGCCAGCAGTGACTCGAGAGCGGGGGCCTCGAACACCGGGGAGCTGTTTTTT. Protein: CASSDSRAGASNTGELFF.

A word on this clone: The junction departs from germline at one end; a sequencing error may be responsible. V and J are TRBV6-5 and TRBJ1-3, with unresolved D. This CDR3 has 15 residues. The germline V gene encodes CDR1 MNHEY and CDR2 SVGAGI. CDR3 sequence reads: CASTLSSETGSTIYF. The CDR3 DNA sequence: TGTGCCAGCACCCTATCGTCCGAGACTGGAAGCACCATATATTTT.

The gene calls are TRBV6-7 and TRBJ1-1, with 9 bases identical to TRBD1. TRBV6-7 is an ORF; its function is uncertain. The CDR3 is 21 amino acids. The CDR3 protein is CVISSLRDRARIRKVNTEAFF. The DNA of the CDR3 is TGTGTCATCTCATCGCTTAGGGACAGGGCGAGGATAAGGAAAGTTAACACTGAAGCTTTCTTT.

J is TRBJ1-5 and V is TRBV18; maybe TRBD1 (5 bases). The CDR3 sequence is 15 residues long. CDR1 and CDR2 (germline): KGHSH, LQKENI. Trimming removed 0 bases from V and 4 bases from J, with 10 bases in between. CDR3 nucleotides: TGTGCCAGCTCACCACCCGGGGGTAGGAATCAGCCCCAGCATTTT. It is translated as CASSPPGGRNQPQHF.

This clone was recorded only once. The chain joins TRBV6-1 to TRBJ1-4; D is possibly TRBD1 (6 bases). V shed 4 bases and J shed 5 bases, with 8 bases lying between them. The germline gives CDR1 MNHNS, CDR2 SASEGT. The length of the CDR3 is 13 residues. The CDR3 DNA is TGTGCCAGCAGTGTCGGACAGAATGAAAAACTGTTTTTT. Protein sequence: CASSVGQNEKLFF.

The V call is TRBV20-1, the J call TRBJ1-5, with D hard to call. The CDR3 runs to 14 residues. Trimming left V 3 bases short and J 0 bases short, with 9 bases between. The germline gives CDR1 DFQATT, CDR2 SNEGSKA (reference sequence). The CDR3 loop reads CSASRSNSNQPQHF. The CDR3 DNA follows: TGCAGTGCTAGTCGCAGTAATAGCAATCAGCCCCAGCATTTT.

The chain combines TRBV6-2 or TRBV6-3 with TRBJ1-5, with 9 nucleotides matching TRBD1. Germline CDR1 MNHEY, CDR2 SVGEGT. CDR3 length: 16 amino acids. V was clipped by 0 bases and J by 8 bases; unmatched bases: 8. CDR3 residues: CASSYSNRGRGKPQHF. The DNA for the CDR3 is TGTGCCAGCAGTTACTCTAACAGGGGGCGTGGGAAGCCCCAGCATTTT.

CDR3: CAISVVIGSGANVLTF. CDR3 DNA: TGTGCCATCAGCGTTGTTATCGGGTCTGGGGCCAACGTCCTGACTTTC. V usage is TRBV10-3 and J usage is TRBJ2-6, with no clear D. The CDR3 has 16 amino acids. Trimming took off 6 bases at V and 1 base at J, with 13 bases between the two ends. Germline V gives CDR1 ENHRY, CDR2 SYGVKD.

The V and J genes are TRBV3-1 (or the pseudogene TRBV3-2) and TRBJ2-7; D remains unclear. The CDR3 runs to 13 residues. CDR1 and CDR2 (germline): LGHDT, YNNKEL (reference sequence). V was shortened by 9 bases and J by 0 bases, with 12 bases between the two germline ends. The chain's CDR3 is CARTCPSSYEQYF. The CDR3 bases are TGTGCCAGGACATGCCCAAGCTCCTACGAGCAGTACTTC.

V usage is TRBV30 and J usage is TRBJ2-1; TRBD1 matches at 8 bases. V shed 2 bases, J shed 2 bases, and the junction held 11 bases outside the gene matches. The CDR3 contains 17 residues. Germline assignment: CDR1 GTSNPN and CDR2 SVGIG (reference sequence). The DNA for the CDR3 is TGTGCCTGGAGTCCCACCTTCGGACAGGGCGCCTACAATGAGCAGTTCTTC. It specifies CAWSPTFGQGAYNEQFF.

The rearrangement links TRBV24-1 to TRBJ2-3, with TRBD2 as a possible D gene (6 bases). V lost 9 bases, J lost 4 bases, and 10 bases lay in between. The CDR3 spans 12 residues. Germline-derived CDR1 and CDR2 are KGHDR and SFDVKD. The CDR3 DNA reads TGTGCCACCGGAGGGAATGCAGATACGCAGTATTTT. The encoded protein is CATGGNADTQYF.

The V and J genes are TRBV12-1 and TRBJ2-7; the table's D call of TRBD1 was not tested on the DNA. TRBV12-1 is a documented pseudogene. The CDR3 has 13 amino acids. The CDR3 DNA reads TGTGCCAGCAGCGAGGACAAGTATTACGAGCAGTACTTC. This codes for CASSEDKYYEQYF.

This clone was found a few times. In nucleotides, the CDR3 is TGCGCCAGCAGCCACTTGAACGCGGGGGACCCCTACGAGCAGTACTTC. Its translation is CASSHLNAGDPYEQYF. The chain uses TRBV4-1 and TRBJ2-7; 7 nucleotides match TRBD2. This CDR3 is 16 amino acids long. Germline V CDR1 and CDR2: MGHRA, YSYEKL. Losses at the gene ends were 3 bases for V and 2 bases for J; bases not matched to a gene: 10.

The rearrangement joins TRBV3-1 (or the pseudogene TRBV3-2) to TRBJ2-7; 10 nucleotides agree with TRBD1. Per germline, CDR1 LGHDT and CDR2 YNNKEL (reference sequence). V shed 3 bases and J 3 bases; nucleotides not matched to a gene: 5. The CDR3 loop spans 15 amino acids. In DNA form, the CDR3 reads TGTGCCAGCAGCCAGACAGGGGGCAGGAACTACGAGCAGTACTTC. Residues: CASSQTGGRNYEQYF.

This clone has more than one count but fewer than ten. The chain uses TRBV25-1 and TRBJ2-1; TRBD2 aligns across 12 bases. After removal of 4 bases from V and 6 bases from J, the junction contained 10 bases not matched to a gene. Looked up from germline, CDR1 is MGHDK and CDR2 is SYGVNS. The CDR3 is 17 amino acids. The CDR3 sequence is CASSGWTSGVFFNEQFF. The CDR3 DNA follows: TGTGCCAGCAGTGGCTGGACTAGCGGGGTATTTTTCAATGAGCAGTTCTTC.

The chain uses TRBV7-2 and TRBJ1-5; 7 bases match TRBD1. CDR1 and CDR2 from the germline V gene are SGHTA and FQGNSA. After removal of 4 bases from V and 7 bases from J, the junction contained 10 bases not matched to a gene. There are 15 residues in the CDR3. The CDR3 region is CASSSDRVLRQPQHF. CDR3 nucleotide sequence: TGTGCCAGCAGCTCAGACAGGGTTTTAAGGCAGCCCCAGCATTTT.

CDR3 amino acids: CASSFGGNYGYTF. The CDR3 bases are TGTGCCAGCAGCTTTGGGGGGAACTATGGCTACACCTTC. This chain uses TRBV7-9 with TRBJ1-2, with D perhaps TRBD1 (5 bases). The CDR3 contains 13 residues. Trimming removed 3 bases at V and 2 bases at J, with 7 bases between. Per germline, CDR1 SEHNR and CDR2 FQNEAQ (reference sequence).